This T cell receptor (beta chain) came from a study of beta chain features in type 1 diabetes. Overall study results and limits: Shortening that was moderate but significant affected the TCRB CDR3s of Type 1 diabetes patients in all four CD4+ subsets. The question left open here concerned HLA type influencing TCRB rearrangement.

Sequencing targeted expressed TCRB transcripts, as all isolated RNA had been reverse transcribed. The table came from immunoSEQ multiplex PCR; TCRdb's copy has only in-frame clones and leaves some out. The top ten clones hold 0.0095% to 0.012% of a sample with 330,000 or so clones, around an eighth of them seen once. Approximately 110 mL of blood, on average, came from one heparinised draw per donor. This clone was seen only a few times. As yet, its antigen is unknown. The ends were cut back, 5 bases at V and 0 bases at J, with 17 bases in the middle. CDR3 length equals 16 residues. Germline V CDR1 and CDR2: SGHTA, FQGNSA.

Sequencing was done on a sample of naive CD4+ T cells from blood. The TCR comes from a woman between 18 and 30 years old with type 1 diabetes. This chain links TRBV7-2 with TRBJ2-7; D possibly corresponds to TRBD1 (5 bases). The CDR3 sequence is CASSHPPWGNSYEQYF. The CDR3 bases are TGTGCCAGCAGCCATCCCCCCTGGGGCAACTCCTACGAGCAGTACTTC.